The T cell receptor beta chain under discussion was sequenced for a study of T cell repertoires in aging, cancer and after chemotherapy. Multiplex touch-down PCR with TRB-A/B primers amplified rearranged V-D-J TRB sequences. A single record per CDR3 protein comes from TCRdb applying MiXCR to the multiplex PCR reads. The sample lists 10,000 to 15,000 distinct CDR3 sequences, 35% to 45% seen once, with roughly 6.7% in the top ten. TCR beta rearrangements were amplified from peripheral blood genomic DNA. Material for sequencing was blood. The TCR originated in a human donor in good health. The donor label of this sample is uncertain.

CDR3 in DNA: TGTGCCAGTAGCCCGGTGCGTGGAGGCATTCAGTACTTC. It encodes CASSPVRGGIQYF. The chain is built from TRBV19 and TRBJ2-4, with D perhaps matching TRBD2 (5 bases). V was clipped by 6 bases and J by 9 bases, with 15 bases between them. This CDR3 has 13 residues. CDR1 is LNHDA, CDR2 SQIVND, per germline (reference sequence).